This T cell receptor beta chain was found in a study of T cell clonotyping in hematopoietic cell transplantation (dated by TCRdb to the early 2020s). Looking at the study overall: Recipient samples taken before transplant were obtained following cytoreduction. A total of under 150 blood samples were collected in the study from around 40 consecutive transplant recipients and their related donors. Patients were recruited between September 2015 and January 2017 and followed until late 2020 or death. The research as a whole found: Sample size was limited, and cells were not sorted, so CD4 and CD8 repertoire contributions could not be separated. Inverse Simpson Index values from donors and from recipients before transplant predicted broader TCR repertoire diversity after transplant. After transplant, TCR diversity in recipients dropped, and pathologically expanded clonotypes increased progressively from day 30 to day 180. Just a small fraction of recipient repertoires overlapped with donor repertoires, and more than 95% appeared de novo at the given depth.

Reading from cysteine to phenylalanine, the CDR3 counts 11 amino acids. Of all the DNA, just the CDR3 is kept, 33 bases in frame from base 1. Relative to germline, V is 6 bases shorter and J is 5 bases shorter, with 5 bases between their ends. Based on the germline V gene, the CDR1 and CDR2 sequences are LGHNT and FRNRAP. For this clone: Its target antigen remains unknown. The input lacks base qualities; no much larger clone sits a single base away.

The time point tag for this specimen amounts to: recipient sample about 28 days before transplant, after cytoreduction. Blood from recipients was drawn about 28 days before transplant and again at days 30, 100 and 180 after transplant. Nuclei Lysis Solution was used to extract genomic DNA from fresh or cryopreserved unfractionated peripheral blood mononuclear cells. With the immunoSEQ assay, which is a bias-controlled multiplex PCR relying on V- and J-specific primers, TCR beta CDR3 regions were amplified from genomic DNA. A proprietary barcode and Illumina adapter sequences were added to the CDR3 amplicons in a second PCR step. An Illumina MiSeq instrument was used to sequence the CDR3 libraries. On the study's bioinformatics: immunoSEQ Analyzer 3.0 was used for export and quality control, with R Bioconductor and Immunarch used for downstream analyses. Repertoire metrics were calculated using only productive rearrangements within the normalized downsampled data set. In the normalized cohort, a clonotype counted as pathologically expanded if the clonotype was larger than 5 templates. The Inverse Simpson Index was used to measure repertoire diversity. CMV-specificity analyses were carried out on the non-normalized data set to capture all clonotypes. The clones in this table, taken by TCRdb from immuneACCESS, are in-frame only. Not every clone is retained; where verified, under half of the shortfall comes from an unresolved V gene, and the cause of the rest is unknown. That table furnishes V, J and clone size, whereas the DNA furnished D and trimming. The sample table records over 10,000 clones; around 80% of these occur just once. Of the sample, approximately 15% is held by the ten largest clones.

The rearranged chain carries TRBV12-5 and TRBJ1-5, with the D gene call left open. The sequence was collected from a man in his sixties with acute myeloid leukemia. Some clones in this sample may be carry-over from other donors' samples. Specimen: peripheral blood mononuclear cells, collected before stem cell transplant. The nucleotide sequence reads TGTGCTAGTGGACGGGATCAGCCCCAGCATTTT. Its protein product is CASGRDQPQHF.